This TCR beta chain was retrieved from a study of cytomegalovirus exposure and HLA in healthy donors. Study outcomes and limitations: In vitro assays verified that three CMV-associated chains recognized CMV antigens specifically. A list of around 150 TCR beta chains associated with cytomegalovirus was given. Analyzed later, most CMV-associated TCR beta chains appeared HLA-restricted. A later analysis linked a missense DCLRE1C variant to TCR beta V- and J-gene trimming.

60 Vbeta and 13 Jbeta primers were used in PCR. The assay was immunoSEQ multiplex PCR, and TCRdb's table has in-frame clones only and misses some. This sample has 150,000 to 200,000 clones; around 79% occur once, and the top ten carry 6.3%. For this clone: Its antigen remains unidentified.

V was trimmed by 6 bases and J by 0 bases, leaving 13 bases between them. The CDR3 is made up of 15 amino acids. Per the germline V gene, CDR1 is WNHNN and CDR2 is SYGVQD (reference sequence). The chain is built from TRBV10-1 and TRBJ2-3; D is perhaps TRBD2 (6 bases). This sequence was found in a man aged 35-49 years in good health and CMV-seropositive. The sequenced sample was PBMCs. CDR3 DNA: TGCGCCAGCAGGGGGCGGGACCCTAGCACAGATACGCAGTATTTT. It specifies CASRGRDPSTDTQYF.